Below, 4 T cell receptor beta chains from the same sample are listed, as sequenced in a study of T cell clonotyping in hematopoietic cell transplantation. The protocol was immunoSEQ multiplex PCR, while the TCRdb copy is restricted to in-frame clones and leaves out a portion. Among over 10,000 clones, more than 90% were seen once, and the ten largest hold almost 8%. The sequenced sample was PBMCs, obtained 100 days after allogeneic stem cell transplant. The receptors stem from a female patient between 50 and 59 years old who had an allogeneic stem cell transplant from an unrelated donor, so the T cells may come from the graft donor. Some clones in this sample may be carry-over from other donors' samples.

The genes are TRBV19 and TRBJ2-6, with D uncertain. Germline CDR1 LNHDA, CDR2 SQIVND (reference sequence). The CDR3 spans 12 residues. The V end lost 3 bases, the J end lost 9 bases, and 6 bases lay between the germline ends. The CDR3 DNA follows: TGTGCCAGTAGTATTAGGTACAACGTCCTGACTTTC. Residues: CASSIRYNVLTF. Supplemented by reference TRBV19 and TRBJ2-6, the full variable domain reads DGGITQSPKYLFRKEGQNVTLSCEQNLNHDAMYWYRQDPGQGLRLIYYSQIVNDFQKGDIAEGYSVSREKKESFPLTVTSAQKNPTAFYLCASSIRYNVLTFGAGSRLTVL.

V is TRBV19 and J is TRBJ1-2; maybe TRBD1 (5 bases). Trimming cost V 10 bases and J 3 bases, with 12 bases left between them. Per the germline V gene, CDR1 is LNHDA and CDR2 is SQIVND (reference sequence). The CDR3 has 12 residues. The CDR3 is CATTGLYYGYTF. The CDR3 region has the DNA TGTGCCACCACAGGACTCTACTATGGCTACACCTTC.

The gene calls are TRBV7-2 and TRBJ1-5, with D perhaps matching TRBD1 (5 bases). V was trimmed by 1 base and J by 6 bases, leaving 7 bases between them. Germline CDR1 reads SGHTA; CDR2 reads FQGNSA. This CDR3 is 13 amino acids long. The CDR3 reads CASSLGGIQPQHF. The DNA of the CDR3 is TGTGCCAGCAGCTTAGGGGGGATTCAGCCCCAGCATTTT. The full variable domain, rest sourced from reference TRBV7-2 and TRBJ1-5, is GAGVSQSPSNKVTEKGKDVELRCDPISGHTALYWYRQSLGQGLEFLIYFQGNSAPDKSGLPSDRFSAERTGGSVSTLTIQRTQQEDSAVYLCASSLGGIQPQHFGDGTRLSIL.

This chain joins TRBV19 and TRBJ2-7; possible D gene TRBD2, 5 bases. The CDR3 has 12 amino acids. Germline V gene sequence: CDR1 LNHDA, CDR2 SQIVND (reference sequence). V was pared by 4 bases and J by 7 bases, with 11 bases between. The CDR3 nucleotides read TGTGCCAGTAGTAGGGGTGGAGGTGAGCAGTACTTC. Protein sequence: CASSRGGGEQYF.